Below are 28 T cell receptor beta chains sequenced from a single sample in a study of shared clonotypes between healthy human individuals. The table came from immunoSEQ multiplex PCR; TCRdb's copy has only in-frame clones and leaves some out. Of hundreds of thousands of clones listed, 95% to 97% are singletons. Naive CD8 cells lacked CD45RO, underwent positive selection for CCR7 and left out terminally differentiated effector memory CD45RA+ cells. Sequencing was carried out using naive CD8+ T cells sorted from blood. Receptors were obtained from a woman aged 25 to 39 in good health.

This clone has more than one count but fewer than ten. V gene TRBV7-9 combines with J gene TRBJ2-7; a weak D match, TRBD2 (5 bases). The CDR3 contains 12 residues. Germline V gene lookup returns CDR1 SEHNR and CDR2 FQNEAQ (reference sequence). V was trimmed by 5 bases and J by 2 bases, leaving 7 bases between them. The CDR3 reads CASSTGTYEQYF. CDR3 coding DNA: TGTGCCAGCAGCACCGGGACCTACGAGCAGTACTTC.

The chain carries TRBV9 and TRBJ2-2; D not resolved. CDR1 is SGDLS and CDR2 is YYNGEE in the germline V gene. The CDR3 contains 14 residues. Trimming stripped 1 base from V and 3 bases from J, with 7 bases between. The CDR3 nucleotides read TGTGCCAGCAGCGTAATGGGTGACACCGGGGAGCTGTTTTTT. This translates into CASSVMGDTGELFF.

The gene calls are TRBV28 and TRBJ2-7; D unclear. The CDR3 is 13 amino acids. The germline V gene encodes CDR1 MDHEN and CDR2 SYDVKM. V lost 2 bases, J lost 4 bases, and 9 bases lay in between. The CDR3 nucleotides read TGTGCCAGCAGTTTAGGAGCTCTGTACGAGCAGTACTTC. Translated: CASSLGALYEQYF.

The gene calls are TRBV29-1 and TRBJ2-5; D may be TRBD1 (7 bases). The CDR3 runs to 14 residues. CDR1 and CDR2 (germline): SQVTM, ANQGSEA. Between the trimmed V and J ends, which lost 3 bases and 0 bases, there was a span of 11 bases. The CDR3 loop reads CSVDQGGNQETQYF. CDR3 DNA sequence: TGCAGCGTTGACCAGGGGGGAAACCAAGAGACCCAGTACTTC.

V gene TRBV4-2 combines with J gene TRBJ2-1, with TRBD1 as a possible D gene (5 bases). The CDR3 is 17 amino acids. The ends were cut back, 0 bases at V and 3 bases at J, with 15 bases in the middle. Germline V gene sequence: CDR1 LGHNA, CDR2 YNFKEQ. The CDR3 reads CASSQDKGRILYNEQFF. Here the CDR3 DNA reads TGTGCCAGCAGCCAAGATAAGGGGCGAATACTCTACAATGAGCAGTTCTTC.

The CDR3 nucleotides read TGTGCCAGCAGCCAAGATAATGCGGGAGGCTACAATGAGCAGTTCTTC. As protein: CASSQDNAGGYNEQFF. This chain links TRBV14 with TRBJ2-1; 8 bases agree with TRBD2. CDR3 size: 16 residues. The germline V gene encodes CDR1 SGHDN and CDR2 FVKESK. J gave up 3 bases and V 0 bases, and 4 bases lay outside the gene matches.

The chain couples TRBV19 to TRBJ2-6, with a tentative D call TRBD2 (6 bases). The CDR3 has 18 residues. Germline CDR1 is LNHDA and CDR2 is SQIVND (reference sequence). V was cut by 3 bases and J by 2 bases, with 17 bases left in between. The CDR3 spells CASSIKTGLGPGANVLTF. The CDR3 coding sequence is TGTGCCAGTAGTATCAAGACGGGACTCGGCCCTGGGGCCAACGTCCTGACTTTC. Full variable domain (rest looked up from reference TRBV19 and TRBJ2-6): DGGITQSPKYLFRKEGQNVTLSCEQNLNHDAMYWYRQDPGQGLRLIYYSQIVNDFQKGDIAEGYSVSREKKESFPLTVTSAQKNPTAFYLCASSIKTGLGPGANVLTFGAGSRLTVL.

The chain links TRBV21-1 to TRBJ1-5. TRBV21-1 represents a pseudogene. The length of the CDR3 is 16 residues. The CDR3 spells CASSKPPSGRYQPQHF. CDR3 DNA sequence: TGTGCCAGCAGCAAACCTCCTAGCGGGAGATATCAGCCCCAGCATTTT.

With respect to this clone: Germline and junction disagree at one end, which may indicate a read error. In nucleotides, the CDR3 is TGCAGCGTCGAAGGGTTTGGTGGGCGGGAAGGCCCCGGGCACCAAGAGACCCAGTACTTC. Residues: CSVEGFGGREGPGHQETQYF. The rearrangement links TRBV29-1 to TRBJ2-5, with D maybe TRBD2 (6 bases). The CDR3 is 20 amino acids. CDR1 and CDR2 from the germline V gene are SQVTM and ANQGSEA.

The chain recombines TRBV19 with TRBJ2-1, with a possible D match to TRBD1 (6 bases). The CDR3 totals 14 residues. Germline V lookup: CDR1 LNHDA, CDR2 SQIVND (reference sequence). V lost 7 bases and J lost 8, with 18 bases in between. The CDR3 loop is CASNGWGRSDEQFF. CDR3 DNA: TGTGCCAGTAATGGGTGGGGGCGGAGCGATGAGCAGTTCTTC.

The genes are TRBV11-2 and TRBJ2-2; 8 bases map to TRBD2. This CDR3 contains 14 residues. The germline CDR1 and CDR2 sequences are SGHAT and FQNNGV. The V segment lost 6 bases and the J segment 2 bases; nucleotides outside the gene matches: 2. CDR3: CASRLADNTGELFF. The CDR3 bases are TGTGCCAGCAGACTAGCGGATAACACCGGGGAGCTGTTTTTT.

A note on this clone: A much bigger clone sits one base away, suggesting this may be a read error. Other DNA sequences in the same sample also yield this CDR3. This rearrangement joins TRBV9 to TRBJ2-7; unclear D gene. The V end was cut by 4 bases, the J end by 1 base, with 3 bases between. The length of the CDR3 is 11 residues. Germline V gene data show CDR1 as SGDLS and CDR2 as YYNGEE. The CDR3 loop reads CASSSSYEQYF. The CDR3 DNA follows: TGTGCCAGCAGCTCGTCCTACGAGCAGTACTTC.

The rearrangement uses TRBV5-8 and TRBJ1-2; the match to TRBD1 covers 9 bases. J lost 6 bases, V lost 2 bases, and 8 bases had no gene match. The CDR3 is 15 amino acids. Germline CDR1 and CDR2: SGHTS and YDEGEE. DNA of the CDR3: TGTGCCAGCAGCTTAGGGACAGGGCCTTTTGATGGCTACACCTTC. It is translated as CASSLGTGPFDGYTF.

Here the CDR3 DNA reads TGTGCCAGCAGTGTAGTGTCGGGGACGTCGTATGGCTACACCTTC. This translates into CASSVVSGTSYGYTF. V gene TRBV2 combines with J gene TRBJ1-2, with D possibly being TRBD1 (5 bases). Germline V lookup: CDR1 SNHLY, CDR2 FYNNEI. This CDR3 has 15 residues. The germline V and J ends were trimmed by 4 bases and 5 bases, with 17 bases remaining between them.

J is TRBJ1-1 and V is TRBV6-5; no definite D call. The CDR3 runs 15 residues. CDR1 is MNHEY and CDR2 is SVGAGI in the germline V gene. V was cut by 5 bases and J by 0 bases, with 13 bases left in between. The CDR3 region is CASSPEIGMNTEAFF. The CDR3 DNA reads TGTGCCAGCAGTCCCGAGATCGGGATGAACACTGAAGCTTTCTTT.

The chain uses TRBV2 and TRBJ1-3, with TRBD1 as a possible D gene (6 bases). This CDR3 spans 14 amino acids. In germline, CDR1 is SNHLY, CDR2 FYNNEI. The CDR3 loop is CALDSGVTGNTIYF. The CDR3, as DNA: TGTGCGCTGGATTCAGGGGTAACTGGAAACACCATATATTTT.

The chain has TRBV28 and TRBJ2-7; D gene uncertain. Germline CDR1 and CDR2: MDHEN and SYDVKM. Trimming removed 5 bases at V and 5 bases at J, with 10 bases between. The CDR3 runs 12 residues. The CDR3 spells CASSETLDEQYF. CDR3 nucleotides: TGTGCCAGCAGTGAGACGCTCGACGAGCAGTACTTC.

This chain joins TRBV28 and TRBJ1-5; D is possibly TRBD1 (5 bases). The CDR3 sequence is 15 residues long. CDR1 MDHEN and CDR2 SYDVKM come from the germline V gene. Trimming shortened V by 2 bases and J by 5 bases, and 13 bases separated the two germline ends. The CDR3 DNA is TGTGCCAGCAGTTTAAGCCTCTCGGGGGATCAGCCCCAGCATTTT. This sequence encodes CASSLSLSGDQPQHF.

This clone has just one count. The chain joins TRBV16 to TRBJ2-7, with D perhaps being TRBD1 or TRBD2 (5 bases each). Trimming took 3 bases from V and 3 from J, leaving 12 bases between them. From germline, CDR1 is KGHSY and CDR2 FQNENV. The CDR3 totals 14 residues. The CDR3 DNA follows: TGTGCCAGCAGCCATGGGACGGACCACTACGAGCAGTACTTC. It translates to CASSHGTDHYEQYF.

This chain uses TRBV9 with TRBJ2-1, with D unclear. V lost 4 bases, J lost 2 bases, and 13 bases lay in between. This CDR3 contains 15 residues. Germline CDR1 reads SGDLS; CDR2 reads YYNGEE. DNA of the CDR3: TGTGCCAGCAGCCGAGGCGGCGCGCCCTACAATGAGCAGTTCTTC. Translation gives CASSRGGAPYNEQFF.

A note on this clone: Other DNA sequences in the sample encode the same CDR3. The genes are TRBV9 and TRBJ2-7; no reliable D call. Looked up from germline, CDR1 is SGDLS and CDR2 is YYNGEE. There are 14 residues in the CDR3. Trimming cost V 0 bases and J 0 bases, with 7 bases left between them. The CDR3 sequence: CASSVEGGSYEQYF. Written as DNA, the CDR3 is TGTGCCAGCAGCGTAGAGGGTGGCTCCTACGAGCAGTACTTC.

This rearrangement joins TRBV28 to TRBJ2-7; D unresolved. Trimming took 7 bases from V and 0 from J, leaving 16 bases between them. Per the germline V gene, CDR1 is MDHEN and CDR2 is SYDVKM. CDR3 size: 15 residues. In DNA, the CDR3 is TGTGCCAGCACCCCCCAACCGGATCGCTCCTACGAGCAGTACTTC. Amino acid sequence: CASTPQPDRSYEQYF. Using reference TRBV28 and TRBJ2-7 for the parts outside the CDR3, the full variable domain is DVKVTQSSRYLVKRTGEKVFLECVQDMDHENMFWYRQDPGLGLRLIYFSYDVKMKEKGDIPEGYSVSREKKERFSLILESASTNQTSMYLCASTPQPDRSYEQYFGPGTRLTVT.

The chain is built from TRBV7-9 and TRBJ2-1, with 7 positions matching TRBD2. Germline CDR1 and CDR2: SEHNR and FQNEAQ (reference sequence). Trimming cost V 5 bases and J 8 bases; bases outside gene matches: 12. The CDR3 loop spans 15 amino acids. The CDR3 spells CASSKRTSSEDEQFF. CDR3 coding DNA: TGTGCCAGCAGCAAACGGACTAGTTCCGAGGATGAGCAGTTCTTC.

The rearrangement uses TRBV5-5 and TRBJ1-5; no reliable D call. V lost 0 bases and J 0 bases, leaving 7 bases between the germline ends. CDR3 length: 15 residues. Looked up from germline, CDR1 is SGHKS and CDR2 is YYEKEE (reference sequence). CDR3 in amino acids: CASSLGPYSNQPQHF. The DNA of the CDR3 is TGTGCCAGCAGCTTGGGGCCATATAGCAATCAGCCCCAGCATTTT.

The rearrangement joins TRBV19 to TRBJ2-7; D is perhaps TRBD1 or TRBD2 (5 bases each). Germline CDR1 reads LNHDA; CDR2 reads SQIVND (reference sequence). V dropped 3 bases and J dropped 2 bases, with 11 bases sitting between them. The CDR3 has 14 residues. The CDR3 region is CASSIGGDAYEQYF. Written as DNA, the CDR3 is TGTGCCAGTAGTATTGGTGGGGACGCCTACGAGCAGTACTTC.

The chain joins TRBV27 to TRBJ2-1; 14 bases fit TRBD2. With V trimmed by 5 bases and J by 9 bases, 12 bases remained unmatched. The CDR3 is made up of 17 amino acids. Germline CDR1 and CDR2: MNHEY and SMNVEV (reference sequence). The CDR3 protein is CASSPSGLAGARGEQFF. In DNA form, the CDR3 reads TGTGCCAGCAGTCCATCGGGACTAGCGGGAGCAAGGGGTGAGCAGTTCTTC.

The chain joins TRBV4-1 to TRBJ2-2; 8 bases map to TRBD2. The trim removed 6 bases at V and 0 bases at J, leaving 6 bases unmatched. The CDR3 is 16 residues long. The germline CDR1 and CDR2 sequences are MGHRA and YSYEKL. This CDR3 is CASSPNSGTNTGELFF. The CDR3, as DNA: TGCGCCAGCAGTCCCAATAGCGGGACGAACACCGGGGAGCTGTTTTTT.

The chain recombines TRBV4-1 with TRBJ2-3, with D perhaps matching TRBD2 (6 bases). Germline V lookup: CDR1 MGHRA, CDR2 YSYEKL. V lost 5 bases and J 0 bases, leaving 9 bases between the germline ends. This CDR3 has 14 amino acids. CDR3 in DNA: TGCGCCAGCAGCTCAGGGACTAGCACAGATACGCAGTATTTT. Protein product: CASSSGTSTDTQYF.